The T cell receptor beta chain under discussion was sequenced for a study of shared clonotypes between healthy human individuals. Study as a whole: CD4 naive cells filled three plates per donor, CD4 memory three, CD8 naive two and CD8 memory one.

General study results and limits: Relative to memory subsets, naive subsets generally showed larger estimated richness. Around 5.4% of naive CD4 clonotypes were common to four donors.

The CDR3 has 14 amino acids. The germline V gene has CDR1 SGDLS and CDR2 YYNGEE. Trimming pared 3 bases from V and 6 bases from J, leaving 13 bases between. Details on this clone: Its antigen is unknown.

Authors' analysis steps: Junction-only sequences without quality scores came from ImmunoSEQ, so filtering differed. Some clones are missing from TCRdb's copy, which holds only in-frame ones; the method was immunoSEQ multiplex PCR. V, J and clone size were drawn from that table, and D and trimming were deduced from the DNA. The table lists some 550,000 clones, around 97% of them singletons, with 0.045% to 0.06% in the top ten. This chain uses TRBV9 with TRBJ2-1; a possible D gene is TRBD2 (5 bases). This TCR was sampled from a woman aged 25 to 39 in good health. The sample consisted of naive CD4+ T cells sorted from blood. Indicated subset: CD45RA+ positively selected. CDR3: CASSALDSSNEQFF. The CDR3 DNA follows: TGTGCCAGCAGCGCCTTGGACTCTTCCAATGAGCAGTTCTTC.